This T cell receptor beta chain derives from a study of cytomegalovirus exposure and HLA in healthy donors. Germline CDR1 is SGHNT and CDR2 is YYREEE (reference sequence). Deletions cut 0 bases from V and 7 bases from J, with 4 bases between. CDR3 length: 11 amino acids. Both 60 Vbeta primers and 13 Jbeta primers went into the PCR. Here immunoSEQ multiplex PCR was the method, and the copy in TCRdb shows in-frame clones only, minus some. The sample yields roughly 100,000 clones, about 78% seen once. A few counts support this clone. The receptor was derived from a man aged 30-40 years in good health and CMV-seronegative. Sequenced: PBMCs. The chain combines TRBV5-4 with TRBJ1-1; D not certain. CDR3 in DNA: TGTGCCAGCAGCTTGGCCAGTGAAGCTTTCTTT. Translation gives CASSLASEAFF.